The clone carrying this T cell receptor beta chain was picked up one time. The CDR3 covers 16 residues. In germline, CDR1 is LGHNA, CDR2 YNFKEQ. Unmatched junction bases numbered 5, after V lost 0 bases and J lost 6 bases. The data belong to a study of cytomegalovirus exposure and HLA in healthy donors. PCR used 60 Vbeta primers and 13 Jbeta primers. Profiling relied on immunoSEQ multiplex PCR, and the TCRdb table lists in-frame clones only, not all of them. The sample lists 150,000 to 160,000 clones; 60% to 80% were seen once. The receptor was isolated from a man aged 25 to 40 in good health and CMV-seropositive. Sequencing was done on a sample of PBMCs. The V and J genes are TRBV4-2 and TRBJ2-1; 10 nucleotides align to TRBD2. The CDR3 loop is CASSQERAGGFNEQFF. The CDR3 DNA follows: TGTGCCAGCAGCCAAGAGCGAGCGGGAGGGTTCAATGAGCAGTTCTTC.